This T cell receptor beta chain is drawn from a study of identical twins. This clonotype was seen more than once but under ten times. Unique molecular identifiers were present on the cDNA, and a universal primer site came from template switching. TCRdb fed the 5' RACE reads into MiXCR, producing one record per CDR3 protein. The sample has 350,000 to 500,000 distinct CDR3 sequences; roughly 18% are singletons. This CDR3 contains 16 residues. V gave up 6 bases and J gave up 4 bases, with 24 bases separating them. Germline V gives CDR1 DFQATT, CDR2 SNEGSKA (reference sequence). This TCR was recovered from a man aged 50 or older in good health. Specimen: naive T cells sorted from blood. This sequence joins TRBV20-1 and TRBJ1-2, with unresolved D. The CDR3: CSAKADTVHLFYGYTF. The CDR3 bases are TGCAGTGCAAAAGCAGACACAGTACACCTTTTCTATGGCTACACCTTC.